What follows describes a single T cell receptor beta chain. The protocol was immunoSEQ multiplex PCR, while the TCRdb copy is restricted to in-frame clones and leaves out a portion. In the table there are about 27,000 clones, about 80% of which are singletons. This entry is derived from a study of blood T cell repertoires in COVID-19. Study-wide background: The United States, Italy and Spain provided the acute and convalescent COVID-19 samples. T cells, B-cell-depleted T cells, or PBMCs supplied cDNA or gDNA.

Trimming took 0 bases from V and 7 from J, leaving 16 bases between them. CDR3 length: 16 residues. CDR1 LGHNA and CDR2 YNFKEQ come from the germline V gene. The rearrangement joins TRBV4-2 to TRBJ2-1; possible D gene TRBD2, 6 bases. The TCR originated in a man between 65 and 85 years old with active COVID-19. Material: peripheral blood. CDR3 sequence: CASSQDGDLPGNEQFF. DNA for the CDR3: TGTGCCAGCAGCCAAGATGGGGACTTGCCGGGAAATGAGCAGTTCTTC.